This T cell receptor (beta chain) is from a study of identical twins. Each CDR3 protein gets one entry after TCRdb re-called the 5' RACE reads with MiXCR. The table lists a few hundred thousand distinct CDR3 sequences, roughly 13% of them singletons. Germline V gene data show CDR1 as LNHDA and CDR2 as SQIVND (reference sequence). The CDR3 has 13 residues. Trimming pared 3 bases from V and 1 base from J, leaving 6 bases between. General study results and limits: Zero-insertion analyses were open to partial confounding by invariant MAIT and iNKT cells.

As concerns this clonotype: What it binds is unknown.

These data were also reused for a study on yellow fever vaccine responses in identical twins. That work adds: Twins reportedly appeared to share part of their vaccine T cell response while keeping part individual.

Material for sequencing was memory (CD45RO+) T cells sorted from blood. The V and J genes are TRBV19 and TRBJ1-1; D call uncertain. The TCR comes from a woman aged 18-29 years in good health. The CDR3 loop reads CASSMIGNTEAFF. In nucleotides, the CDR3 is TGTGCCAGTAGTATGATAGGGAACACTGAAGCTTTCTTT. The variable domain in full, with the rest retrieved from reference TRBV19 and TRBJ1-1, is DGGITQSPKYLFRKEGQNVTLSCEQNLNHDAMYWYRQDPGQGLRLIYYSQIVNDFQKGDIAEGYSVSREKKESFPLTVTSAQKNPTAFYLCASSMIGNTEAFFGQGTRLTVV.